The 28 T cell receptor beta chains given below trace back to one sample, sequenced in a study of CD8+ T cells in alopecia areata. As the sequencing template, cDNA was produced by extracting RNA and reverse transcribing it. The data were produced by immunoSEQ multiplex PCR, yet TCRdb's version contains in-frame clones alone and is incomplete. The sample presents some 110,000 clones, none singletons. The sample was lesional skin. All receptors come from a C3H/HeJ mouse with alopecia areata. For the strain, the MHC haplotype given is H2-k.

This clone was observed a handful of times. The genes and germline here are from mouse. The read stops 4 residues short of the end of the CDR3; the missing end is completed from the germline J gene. The genes are TRBV19 and TRBJ1-1; a weak D match, TRBD1 (5 bases). CDR1 is FNHDT and CDR2 is SITEND in the germline V gene (reference sequence). This CDR3 is built from 16 residues. Trimming cost V 0 bases and J 0 bases, with 12 bases left between them. CDR3 amino acids: CASSIGGERANTEVFF. Partial CDR3 DNA: TGTGCCAGCAGTATAGGGGGGGAGAGGGCAAACACA.

In its sample, this clone was seen a few times. At residue 13, TCRdb's protein is not the same as the translated DNA, so the protein here was read from the DNA. All gene names here are mouse names. The CDR3 end lies 3 residues beyond the end of the read and is filled in from the germline J gene. The V call is TRBV16, the J call TRBJ1-3, with a tentative D call TRBD1 (6 bases). Germline values: CDR1 SGHSA, CDR2 FRNQAP. V lost 1 base to trimming and J lost 0 bases, with 10 bases between them. The CDR3 contains 16 residues. Partial CDR3 DNA: TGTGCAAGCAGCTTAGCCGGGACAATTTCTGGAAATACG. Encoded protein: CASSLAGTISGNT. The CDR3 as a whole reads CASSLAGTISGNTLYF.

This clone was found a few times. Mouse names are used for the genes. CDR3 DNA (partial): TGTGCCAGCAGTCTCGACTGGGGGGGCGAAGAC. Translation gives CASSLDWGGED. From start to end, the CDR3 is CASSLDWGGEDTQYF. This chain links TRBV19 with TRBJ2-5, with 12 bases lining up with TRBD2. With the read ending 4 residues before the CDR3 end, the germline J gene is used to fill in that end. The CDR3 consists of 15 residues. CDR1 FNHDT and CDR2 SITEND come from the germline V gene (reference sequence).

This clone showed up just a few times. Mouse gene names apply. This chain's CDR3 is CASGGGLGGLYAEQFF. The covered CDR3 bases are TGTGCCAGCGGTGGCGGACTGGGGGGGCTCTATGCT. The chain has TRBV13-2 and TRBJ2-1, with 13 bases aligning to TRBD2. The read terminates 4 residues ahead of where the CDR3 ends, so the germline J gene completes it. The CDR3 extends over 16 amino acids. CDR1 NNHNN and CDR2 SYGAGS come from the germline V gene (reference sequence). Trimming at V came to 3 bases and at J to 3 bases, leaving 3 bases not matched to a gene.

There are a few counts of this clone. These gene names are mouse names. Read coverage stops 4 residues before the CDR3 terminus; the germline J gene supplies the remainder. The gene calls are TRBV19 and TRBJ2-2; 7 nucleotides agree with TRBD1. This CDR3 region has 15 residues. From germline, CDR1 is FNHDT and CDR2 SITEND (reference sequence). J gave up 0 bases and V 6 bases, and 5 bases lay outside the gene matches. Here the CDR3 reads CASTSGTANTGQLYF. The covered CDR3 bases are TGTGCCAGCACCTCAGGGACAGCAAACACCGGG.

Concerning this clone: Gene names follow the mouse nomenclature. The read terminates 4 residues before the CDR3 end, so the remaining end is supplied by the germline J gene. V usage is TRBV19 and J usage is TRBJ2-1, with 8 bases lining up with TRBD2. Trimming removed 4 bases from V and 0 bases from J; junction bases left unmatched: 6. The V gene's germline CDR1 is FNHDT and CDR2 SITEND (reference sequence). This CDR3 comprises 16 residues. The covered CDR3 bases are TGTGCCAGCAGTCCAAGACTGGGGCGTAACTATGCT. Protein sequence: CASSPRLGRNYA. The CDR3 reads in full as CASSPRLGRNYAEQFF.

This clone has a handful of counts. The listed genes are named as in mouse. The read terminates 4 residues before the CDR3 end, so the remaining end is supplied by the germline J gene. The rearrangement links TRBV19 to TRBJ2-7, with D perhaps matching TRBD1 (5 bases). Deletions cut 5 bases from V and 3 bases from J, with 12 bases between. Germline CDR1 and CDR2: FNHDT and SITEND (reference sequence). The CDR3 contains 13 residues. CDR3 DNA (partial): TGTGCCAGCAGCCATCTCGACAGCTAT. Protein: CASSHLDSY. The entire CDR3 reads CASSHLDSYEQYF.

This clone was seen only a few times. Mouse gene names apply. The read gets to within 4 residues of the CDR3 end, and the germline J gene fills in the rest. V is TRBV13-3 and J is TRBJ2-4; 10 nucleotides align to TRBD2. The CDR3 has 16 amino acids. J gave up 3 bases and V 7 bases, and 11 bases lay outside the gene matches. Germline lookup yields CDR1 NNHDY and CDR2 SYVADS. The covered CDR3 bases are TGTGCCAGCGGGGGCTGGGGGGGCGCTGGACAAAAC. This codes for CASGGWGGAGQN. The CDR3 in its entirety is CASGGWGGAGQNTLYF.

Concerning this clone: Genes here carry mouse names. The read is 4 residues too short to cover the CDR3 end, so that end is filled in from the germline J gene. The genes are TRBV13-2 and TRBJ2-7, with no clear D. Trimming shortened V by 1 base and J by 3 bases, and 8 bases separated the two germline ends. This CDR3 has 13 residues. Germline assignment: CDR1 NNHNN and CDR2 SYGAGS (reference sequence). The CDR3 region is CASGDQDFYEQYF. CDR3 DNA, as far as it was read: TGTGCCAGCGGTGATCAGGATTTCTAT.

Comment on this clone: These gene names are mouse names. CDR3 DNA, as far as it was read: TGTGCCAGCAGTGAGGGACTGGGGGGTTCCCAAGAC. As protein: CASSEGLGGSQD. The CDR3, in full, reads CASSEGLGGSQDTQYF. The gene calls are TRBV13-3 and TRBJ2-5; 12 positions agree with TRBD2. The observed sequence ends 4 residues before the CDR3 terminus, with the missing tail filled in from the germline J gene. The CDR3 length is 16 residues. The trim removed 2 bases at V and 2 bases at J, leaving 3 bases unmatched. Per the germline V gene, CDR1 is NNHDY and CDR2 is SYVADS.

In regard to this clone: Gene names are mouse gene names. The CDR3 end falls 4 residues outside the read, so it is completed with the germline J gene. The chain is built from TRBV13-3 and TRBJ1-4; no firm D call. Germline assignment: CDR1 NNHDY and CDR2 SYVADS. V dropped 4 bases and J dropped 1 base, with 8 bases sitting between them. CDR3 length: 14 residues. CDR3 in amino acids: CASSPLYSNERLFF. CDR3 bases read: TGTGCCAGCAGTCCCCTGTATTCCAACGAA.

With regard to this clone: Gene labels here are mouse ones. The read is 4 residues too short to cover the CDR3 end, so that end is filled in from the germline J gene. This rearrangement joins TRBV19 to TRBJ1-2; 10 nucleotides match TRBD1. CDR1 and CDR2 from the germline V gene are FNHDT and SITEND (reference sequence). This CDR3 has 13 amino acids. The CDR3 reads CASSIRTGGDYTF. The covered CDR3 bases are TGTGCCAGCAGTATCCGGACAGGGGGC.

In its sample, this clone was seen a few times. Any gene name here is a mouse gene name. The read ends 4 residues early relative to the CDR3; the germline J gene fills the gap. The V call is TRBV31, the J call TRBJ2-1; 9 nucleotides align to TRBD2. The germline CDR1 and CDR2 sequences are GKSSPN and SITVG. CDR3 length: 15 amino acids. V shed 0 bases, J shed 3 bases, and the junction held 3 bases outside the gene matches. The chain's CDR3 is CAWSLSGGVYAEQFF. The CDR3 bases that were read are TGTGCCTGGAGTCTTTCTGGGGGGGTCTATGCT.

Only a few counts were recorded for this clone. Each gene name is a mouse one. The CDR3 goes on 4 residues after the read ends, and that part is filled in from the germline J gene. The chain links TRBV17 to TRBJ2-3, with 11 bases identical to TRBD2. This CDR3 contains 17 residues. The V and J ends lost 1 base and 0 bases, in that order; junction bases with no gene match: 3. Per germline, CDR1 MNHDT and CDR2 YYDKIL. The CDR3 reads CASSRADWGGSAETLYF. The part of the CDR3 DNA that was read is TGTGCTAGCAGTAGAGCAGACTGGGGGGGGAGTGCAGAA. Together with reference TRBV17 and TRBJ2-3, the CDR3 gives the full variable domain: DTTVKQNPRYKLARVGKPVNLICSQTMNHDTMYWYQKKPNQAPKLLLFYYDKILNREADTFEKFQSSRPNNSFCSLYIGSAGLEYSAMYLCASSRADWGGSAETLYFGSGTRLTVL.

In this sample, this clone turned up a few times. These gene names are mouse names. The read stops 4 residues short of the end of the CDR3; the missing end is completed from the germline J gene. The rearrangement uses TRBV13-3 and TRBJ2-5, with 8 bases matching TRBD1. Germline-derived CDR1 and CDR2 are NNHDY and SYVADS. V was clipped by 4 bases and J by 2 bases; unmatched bases: 6. The length of the CDR3 is 15 residues. CDR3 DNA, as far as it was read: TGTGCCAGCAGTAGTCGGACAGGGAGCCAAGAC. Protein: CASSSRTGSQD. The CDR3, in full, reads CASSSRTGSQDTQYF.

Only a few counts were recorded for this clone. Mouse gene names apply. Read data end 4 residues before the CDR3 end; the end is taken from the germline J gene. The rearrangement uses TRBV13-1 and TRBJ1-1; the D gene is possibly TRBD1 (6 bases). Germline CDR1 is NSHNY and CDR2 is SYGAGN. The CDR3 extends over 13 amino acids. The CDR3 here is CASSDGGQKEVFF. The DNA read from the CDR3 is TGTGCCAGCAGTGATGGGGGACAAAAA.

This clone has a handful of counts. Gene names refer to mouse genes. The CDR3 loop is CTCSADFRGVQDTQYF. The sequenced part of the CDR3 DNA is TGCACCTGCAGTGCAGATTTCCGGGGGGTCCAAGAC. The rearrangement uses TRBV1 and TRBJ2-5; D may be TRBD2 (6 bases). The CDR3 extends 4 residues past the end of the read, so its final part is completed from the germline J gene. Trimming pared 0 bases from V and 2 bases from J, leaving 12 bases between. The CDR3 runs 16 residues. Per germline, CDR1 NSQYPW and CDR2 LRSPGD (reference sequence).

This clone was picked up many times. Gene labels here are mouse ones. The missing CDR3 end, 4 residues past where the read stops, is filled in from the germline J gene. The sample contains more than one DNA sequence encoding this CDR3. The chain links TRBV1 to TRBJ2-4; 8 bases align to TRBD2. Losses at the gene ends were 1 base for V and 0 bases for J; bases not matched to a gene: 3. CDR1 and CDR2 (germline): NSQYPW, LRSPGD (reference sequence). The CDR3 extends over 16 amino acids. The CDR3: CTCSAGTGMSQNTLYF. The sequenced part of the CDR3 DNA is TGCACCTGCAGTGCAGGGACTGGGATGAGTCAAAAC.

Turning to this clone: The protein TCRdb lists differs from the translation of the DNA at residue 16; the protein given here is translated from the DNA itself. Gene names and germline refer to mouse. The read is 3 residues too short to cover the CDR3 end, so that end is filled in from the germline J gene. The rearrangement links TRBV1 to TRBJ1-3, with 9 bases matching TRBD1. V lost 0 bases to trimming and J lost 0 bases; unmatched junction nucleotides: 9. Germline V gives CDR1 NSQYPW, CDR2 LRSPGD (reference sequence). The CDR3 runs to 19 residues. CDR3 protein: CTCSAEPGQGWASGNTLYF. Incomplete CDR3 DNA: TGCACCTGCAGTGCAGAACCGGGACAGGGTTGGGCTTCTGGAAATACG.

With regard to this clone: Any gene name here is a mouse gene name. Sequencing ends 4 residues short of the CDR3 end; the germline J gene provides the rest. This chain links TRBV1 with TRBJ2-1, with D tentatively TRBD2 (7 bases). The CDR3 loop spans 15 amino acids. V was cut by 3 bases and J by 3 bases, with 12 bases left in between. Germline V gives CDR1 NSQYPW, CDR2 LRSPGD (reference sequence). The CDR3 DNA, read in part, is TGCACCTGCAGTGCCCCCGGGGGGCTCTATGCT. It specifies CTCSAPGGLYA. The full CDR3 protein is CTCSAPGGLYAEQFF.

This clone was recorded at least ten times. The genes and germline here are from mouse. The sequenced fragment ends 4 residues before the CDR3 boundary, so the rest is inferred from the germline J gene. V usage is TRBV13-3 and J usage is TRBJ1-1; 9 bases match TRBD1. This CDR3 comprises 13 residues. Per germline, CDR1 NNHDY and CDR2 SYVADS. The CDR3 spells CASTGQGGTEVFF. CDR3 DNA (partial): TGTGCCAGCACGGGACAGGGAGGGACA.

The sample holds a few counts of this clone. The genes and germline here are from mouse. The read falls 4 residues short of the CDR3 end, and the missing part is taken from the germline J gene. V usage is TRBV1 and J usage is TRBJ2-7; 8 bases line up with TRBD2. Looked up from germline, CDR1 is NSQYPW and CDR2 is LRSPGD (reference sequence). The CDR3 is 16 amino acids. The V segment lost 1 base and the J segment 0 bases; nucleotides outside the gene matches: 5. CDR3 loop: CTCSAAWGEVSYEQYF. CDR3 DNA (partial): TGCACCTGCAGTGCAGCCTGGGGGGAAGTCTCCTAT.

In regard to this clone: Each gene name is a mouse one. With the read ending 4 residues before the CDR3 end, the germline J gene is used to fill in that end. The V gene is TRBV19, the J gene TRBJ2-7; TRBD2 is a possible D gene (5 bases). The ends were cut back, 3 bases at V and 0 bases at J, with 7 bases in the middle. The CDR3 totals 13 residues. Germline V CDR1 and CDR2: FNHDT, SITEND (reference sequence). The sequenced part of the CDR3 DNA is TGTGCCAGCAGTACTGGGCTCTCCTAT. Protein sequence: CASSTGLSY. In full, the CDR3 is CASSTGLSYEQYF.

Comment on this clone: Mouse germline and gene names are used. Read sequence stops 4 residues before the CDR3 end, and the germline J gene provides the missing end. V is TRBV1 and J is TRBJ2-7; 9 bases match TRBD2. The length of the CDR3 is 15 residues. Germline CDR1 reads NSQYPW; CDR2 reads LRSPGD (reference sequence). CDR3: CTCSADAGLGYEQYF. The DNA read from the CDR3 is TGCACCTGCAGTGCAGATGCGGGACTGGGTTAT. The complete variable domain, with remaining parts taken from reference TRBV1 and TRBJ2-7, reads VTLLEQNPRWRLVPRGQAVNLRCILKNSQYPWMSWYQQDLQKQLQWLFTLRSPGDKEVKSLPGADYLATRVTDTELRLQVANMSQGRTLYCTCSADAGLGYEQYFGPGTRLTVL.

This clone occurred a few times. Mouse gene names apply. CDR3 sequence: CTCSARQGNERLFF. The DNA read from the CDR3 is TGCACCTGCAGTGCGCGGCAGGGCAACGAA. V is TRBV1 and J is TRBJ1-4; a possible D gene is TRBD1 (5 bases). The CDR3 is cut off 4 residues early in the read; its end comes from the germline J gene. Trimming stripped 3 bases from V and 4 bases from J, with 9 bases between. The CDR3 has 14 amino acids. Germline CDR1 and CDR2: NSQYPW and LRSPGD (reference sequence).

This clone is medium-sized. Gene names refer to mouse genes. The read ends 4 residues before the CDR3 terminus; that terminus is restored from the germline J gene. In the same sample, other DNA sequences code for this CDR3. The J gene is TRBJ2-2, the V gene TRBV1, with D unresolved. Germline CDR1 is NSQYPW and CDR2 is LRSPGD (reference sequence). Trimming removed 0 bases at V and 1 base at J, with 3 bases between. There are 14 residues in the CDR3. The covered CDR3 bases are TGCACCTGCAGTGCAGAAGGAAACACCGGG. It codes for CTCSAEGNTG. The full CDR3 protein reads CTCSAEGNTGQLYF.

Only a few counts were recorded for this clone. The gene symbols are mouse symbols. CDR3 amino acids: CASSPYSNYAEQFF. The covered CDR3 bases are TGTGCCAGCAGTCCCTACTCTAACTATGCT. The chain employs TRBV19 and TRBJ2-1; D is unresolved. The sequenced fragment ends 4 residues before the CDR3 boundary, so the rest is inferred from the germline J gene. The CDR3 is 14 residues long. With 4 bases removed from V and 0 bases from J, the gap between germline ends came to 8 bases. The germline gives CDR1 FNHDT, CDR2 SITEND (reference sequence).

There are a few counts of this clone. The genes are named according to mouse. The read comes to an end 4 residues before the CDR3 does, leaving the germline J gene to fill in the end. Other DNA sequences in the sample encode the same CDR3. The rearrangement joins TRBV19 to TRBJ2-5; 8 bases line up with TRBD1. Germline loops: CDR1 FNHDT, CDR2 SITEND (reference sequence). The CDR3 is made up of 15 amino acids. The DNA read from the CDR3 is TGTGCCAGCAGTATAGCTGGGACAGGACGGGAC. It translates to CASSIAGTGRD. Given in full, the CDR3 is CASSIAGTGRDTQYF.